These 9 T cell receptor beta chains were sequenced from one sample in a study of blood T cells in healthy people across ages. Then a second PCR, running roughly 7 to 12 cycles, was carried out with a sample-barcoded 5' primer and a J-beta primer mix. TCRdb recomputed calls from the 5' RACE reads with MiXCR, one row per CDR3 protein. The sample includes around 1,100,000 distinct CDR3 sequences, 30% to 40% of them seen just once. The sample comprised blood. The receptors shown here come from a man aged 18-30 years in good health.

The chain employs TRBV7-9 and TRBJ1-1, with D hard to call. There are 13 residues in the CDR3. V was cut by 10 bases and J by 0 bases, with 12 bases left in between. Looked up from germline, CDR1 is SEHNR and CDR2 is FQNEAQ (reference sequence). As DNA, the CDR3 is TGTGCCACCTCGGAGACGGTGAACACTGAAGCTTTCTTT. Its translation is CATSETVNTEAFF.

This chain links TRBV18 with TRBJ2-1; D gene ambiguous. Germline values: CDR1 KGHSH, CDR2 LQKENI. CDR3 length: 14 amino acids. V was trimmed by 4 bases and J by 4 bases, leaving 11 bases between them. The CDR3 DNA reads TGTGCCAGCTCACACCGTTGGAGATACAATGAGCAGTTCTTC. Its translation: CASSHRWRYNEQFF.

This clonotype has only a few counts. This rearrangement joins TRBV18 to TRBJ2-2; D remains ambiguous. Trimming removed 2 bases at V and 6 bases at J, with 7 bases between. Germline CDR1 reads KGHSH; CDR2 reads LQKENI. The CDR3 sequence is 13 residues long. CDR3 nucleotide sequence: TGTGCCAGCTCACCAAAAAGGGCCGGGGAGCTGTTTTTT. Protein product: CASSPKRAGELFF.

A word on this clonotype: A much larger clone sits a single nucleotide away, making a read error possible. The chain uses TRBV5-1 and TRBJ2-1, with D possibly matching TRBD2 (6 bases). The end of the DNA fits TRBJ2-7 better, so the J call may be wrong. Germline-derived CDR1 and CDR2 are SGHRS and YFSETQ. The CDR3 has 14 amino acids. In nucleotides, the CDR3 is TGCGCCAGCAGGAAAATTGCGGGGCACAATGAGCAGTACTTC. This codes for CASRKIAGHNEQYF.

The CDR3 DNA sequence: TGTGCCAGCACCTCTAACAGGGGTTCCTATGGCTACACCTTC. Protein product: CASTSNRGSYGYTF. The rearrangement links TRBV2 to TRBJ1-2; 7 nucleotides line up with TRBD1. Trimming cost V 7 bases and J 4 bases; bases outside gene matches: 9. The germline gives CDR1 SNHLY, CDR2 FYNNEI. This CDR3 is built from 14 residues.

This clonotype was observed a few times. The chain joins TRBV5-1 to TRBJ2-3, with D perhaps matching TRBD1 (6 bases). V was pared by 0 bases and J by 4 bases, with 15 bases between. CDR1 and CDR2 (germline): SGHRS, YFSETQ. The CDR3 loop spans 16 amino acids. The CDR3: CASSLALGAGADTQYF. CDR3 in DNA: TGCGCCAGCAGCTTGGCTTTGGGGGCAGGAGCAGATACGCAGTATTTT.

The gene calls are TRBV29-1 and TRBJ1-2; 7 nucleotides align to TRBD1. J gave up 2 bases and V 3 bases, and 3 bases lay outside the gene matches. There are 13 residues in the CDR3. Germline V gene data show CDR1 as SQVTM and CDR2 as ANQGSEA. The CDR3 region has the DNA TGCAGCGTTGACGACAGGGACAACTATGGCTACACCTTC. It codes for CSVDDRDNYGYTF. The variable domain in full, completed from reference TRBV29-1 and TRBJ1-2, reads SAVISQKPSRDICQRGTSLTIQCQVDSQVTMMFWYRQQPGQSLTLIATANQGSEATYESGFVIDKFPISRPNLTFSTLTVSNMSPEDSSIYLCSVDDRDNYGYTFGSGTRLTVV.

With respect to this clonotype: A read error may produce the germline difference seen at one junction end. The CDR3 nucleotides are TGTGCCGGCAGCTACTCCGGACAGGGGGAGACCTACGAGCAGTACTTC. It is translated as CAGSYSGQGETYEQYF. The J gene is TRBJ2-7, the V gene TRBV7-9, with TRBD1 matching over 10 bases. CDR3 size: 16 residues. CDR1 SEHNR and CDR2 FQNEAQ come from the germline V gene (reference sequence).

DNA for the CDR3: TGTGCCAGCAGTCGTCGGACACGGAACACTGAAGCTTTCTTT. This codes for CASSRRTRNTEAFF. The chain has TRBV6-6 and TRBJ1-1; a weak D match, TRBD1 (5 bases). Trimming removed 5 bases at V and 1 base at J, with 11 bases between. CDR1 and CDR2 (germline): MNHNY, SVGAGI (reference sequence). The CDR3 contains 14 residues.